This is a list of T cell receptor beta chains from one sample in a study of OX40 agonist ivuxolimab in advanced cancers. Repertoires were generated with immunoSEQ multiplex PCR, while TCRdb's copy carries only in-frame clones and drops some. The sample shows about 100,000 clones, around 93% of them seen only once. The sequences come from CD4+ or CD8+ T cells sorted from blood, collected in a trial of the OX40 agonist ivuxolimab. The receptors come from an adult with an advanced solid tumor such as melanoma, head and neck, liver or kidney cancer. Both conserved end residues are trimmed from each CDR3. Not all rows give a size; the values are once, few, many and, for expanded clones, a class.

.	TRBJ2-5	TRBV5-6	ASSPLAVQETQY
.	TRBJ1-1	TRBV2	ASSELNTEAF
.	TRBJ2-6	TRBV5-1	ASSLGRSGANVLT
.	TRBJ2-4	TRBV7-2	ASSHSKNIQY
once	TRBJ1-5	TRBV7-6	ASRRDRGRGPQH
.	TRBJ2-5	TRBV25-1	ASTPPTVQETQY
once	TRBJ2-1	TRBV4-1	ASSQDGLVIYNEQF
.	TRBJ2-4	TRBV11-3	ASSLGGSNENIQY
.	TRBJ2-2	TRBV6-5	ASRGLAVTGELF
.	TRBJ1-2	TRBV2	ASSGQGNYGYT
.	TRBJ2-2	TRBV7-2	ASSLAGRIGELF
.	TRBJ1-5	TRBV6-6	ASSWPGNQPQH
.	TRBJ2-7	TRBV18	ASSPPGSYEQY
few	TRBJ2-7	TRBV6-1	ASTWTSGPYEQY
.	TRBJ2-1	TRBV15	ATSRRTGTSGRGNEQF
.	TRBJ2-3	TRBV2	ASPWTDSTDTQY
.	TRBJ2-2	TRBV4-1	ASSQGGAGAQTGELF
once	TRBJ2-1	TRBV4-2	ASSQGEGTNYNEQF
.	TRBJ2-7	TRBV4-1	ASSLSERGEQY
.	TRBJ2-2	TRBV11-1	ASSLGGSRAGELF
.	TRBJ2-5	TRBV7-7	ASSPGFQETQY